The 2 T cell receptor beta chains below were found in one sample sequenced in a study of identical twins. TCRdb recomputed calls from the 5' RACE reads with MiXCR, one row per CDR3 protein. Among about 530,000 distinct CDR3 sequences listed, roughly 15% were seen once. These data were also reused for a study on yellow fever vaccine responses in identical twins.

The sample comprised CD4+ T cells sorted from blood. These receptors all stem from a woman aged 18-30 years in good health.

This clonotype was seen more than once but under ten times. This chain connects TRBV6-2 or TRBV6-3 to TRBJ2-1, with D tentatively TRBD1 (5 bases). V was clipped by 0 bases and J by 0 bases, with 21 bases between them. This CDR3 spans 20 amino acids. Germline CDR1 and CDR2: MNHEY and SVGEGT. The CDR3 reads CASSYSGWGPSASSYNEQFF. In DNA form, the CDR3 reads TGTGCCAGCAGTTACTCGGGTTGGGGCCCATCGGCGAGCTCCTACAATGAGCAGTTCTTC.

V is TRBV6-1 and J is TRBJ2-6; possibly TRBD1 for D (5 bases). Trimming removed 4 bases at V and 0 bases at J, with 10 bases between. Looked up from germline, CDR1 is MNHNS and CDR2 is SASEGT. The CDR3 consists of 16 residues. The CDR3 spells CASSGQGISGANVLTF. DNA of the CDR3: TGTGCCAGCAGTGGTCAGGGTATCTCTGGGGCCAACGTCCTGACTTTC.